This T cell receptor beta chain was sequenced in a study of blood T cell repertoires in COVID-19. About the study: Samples representing acute and convalescent COVID-19 were sourced from the United States, Italy and Spain.

Sequencing used immunoSEQ multiplex PCR; TCRdb keeps in-frame clones, though not all of them. The sample shows roughly 140,000 clones, roughly 88% of them seen only once. Germline V lookup: CDR1 SGHAT, CDR2 FQNNGV. The CDR3 loop spans 16 amino acids. J lost 8 bases, V lost 5 bases, and 15 bases had no gene match. Sequenced material: peripheral blood. The V call is TRBV11-2, the J call TRBJ2-1; 7 bases map to TRBD1. This sequence was found in a man aged 55 to 69 with active or convalescent COVID-19. CDR3 nucleotide sequence: TGTGCCAGCAGCCTGCTATCACAGGGGATTTGGGATGAGCAGTTCTTC. Translating gives CASSLLSQGIWDEQFF.